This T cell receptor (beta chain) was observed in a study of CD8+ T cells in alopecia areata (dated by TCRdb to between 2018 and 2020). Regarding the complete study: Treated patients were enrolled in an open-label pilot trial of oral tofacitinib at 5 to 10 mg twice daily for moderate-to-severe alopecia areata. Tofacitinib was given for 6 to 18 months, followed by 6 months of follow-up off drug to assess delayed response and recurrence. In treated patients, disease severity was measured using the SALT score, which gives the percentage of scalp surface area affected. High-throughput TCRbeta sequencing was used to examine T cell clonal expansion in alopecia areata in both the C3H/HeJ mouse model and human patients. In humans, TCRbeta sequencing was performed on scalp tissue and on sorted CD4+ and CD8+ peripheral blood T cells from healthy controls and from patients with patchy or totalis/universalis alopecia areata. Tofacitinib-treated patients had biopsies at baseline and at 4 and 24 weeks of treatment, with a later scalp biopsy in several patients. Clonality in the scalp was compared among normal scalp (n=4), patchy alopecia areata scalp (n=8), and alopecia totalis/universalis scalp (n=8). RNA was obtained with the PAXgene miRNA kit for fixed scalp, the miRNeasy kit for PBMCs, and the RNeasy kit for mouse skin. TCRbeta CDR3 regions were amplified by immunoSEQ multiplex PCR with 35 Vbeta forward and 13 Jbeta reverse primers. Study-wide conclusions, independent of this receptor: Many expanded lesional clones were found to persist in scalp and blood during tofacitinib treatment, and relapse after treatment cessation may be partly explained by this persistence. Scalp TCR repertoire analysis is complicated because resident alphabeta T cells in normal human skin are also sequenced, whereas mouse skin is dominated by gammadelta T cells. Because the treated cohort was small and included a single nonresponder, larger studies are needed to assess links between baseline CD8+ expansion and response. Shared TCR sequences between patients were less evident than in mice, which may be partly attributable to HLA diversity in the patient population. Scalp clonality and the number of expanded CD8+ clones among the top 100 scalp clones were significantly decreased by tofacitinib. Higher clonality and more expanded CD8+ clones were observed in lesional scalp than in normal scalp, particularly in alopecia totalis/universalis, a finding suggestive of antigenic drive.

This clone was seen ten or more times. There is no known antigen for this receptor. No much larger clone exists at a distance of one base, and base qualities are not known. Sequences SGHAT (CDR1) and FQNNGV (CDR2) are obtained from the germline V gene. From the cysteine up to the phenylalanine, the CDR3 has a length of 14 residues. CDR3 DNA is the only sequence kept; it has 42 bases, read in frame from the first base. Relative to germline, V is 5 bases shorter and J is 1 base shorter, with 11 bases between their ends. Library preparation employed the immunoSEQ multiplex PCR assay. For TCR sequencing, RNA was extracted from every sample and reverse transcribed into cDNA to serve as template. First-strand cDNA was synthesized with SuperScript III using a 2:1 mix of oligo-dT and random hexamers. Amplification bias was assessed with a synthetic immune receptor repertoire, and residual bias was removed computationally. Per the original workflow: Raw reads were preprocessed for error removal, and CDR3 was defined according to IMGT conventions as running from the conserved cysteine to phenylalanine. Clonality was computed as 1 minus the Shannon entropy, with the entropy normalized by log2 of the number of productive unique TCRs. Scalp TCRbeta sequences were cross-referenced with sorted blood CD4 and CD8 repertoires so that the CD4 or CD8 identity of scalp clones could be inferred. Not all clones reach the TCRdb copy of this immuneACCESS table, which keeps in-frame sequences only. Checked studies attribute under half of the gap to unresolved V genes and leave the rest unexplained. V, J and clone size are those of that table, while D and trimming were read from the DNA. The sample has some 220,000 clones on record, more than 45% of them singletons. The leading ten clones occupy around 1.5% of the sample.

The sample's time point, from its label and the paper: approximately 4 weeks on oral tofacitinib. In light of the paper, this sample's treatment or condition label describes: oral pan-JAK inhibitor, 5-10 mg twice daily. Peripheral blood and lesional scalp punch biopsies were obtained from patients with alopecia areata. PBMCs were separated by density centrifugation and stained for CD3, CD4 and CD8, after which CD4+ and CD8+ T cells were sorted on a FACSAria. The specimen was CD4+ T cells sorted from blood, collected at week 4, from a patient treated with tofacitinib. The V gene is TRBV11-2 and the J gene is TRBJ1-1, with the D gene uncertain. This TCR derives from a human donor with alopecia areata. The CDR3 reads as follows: CASSPPRTNTEAFF. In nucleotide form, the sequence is TGTGCCAGCAGCCCGCCCCGTACGAACACTGAAGCTTTCTTT.